This TCR beta chain originates from a study of CD8+ T cells in alopecia areata. Study-level information: Each of the treated patients was given oral tofacitinib, 5 to 10 mg twice daily, for moderate-to-severe alopecia areata. Tofacitinib lasted 6 to 18 months, then 6 months off drug.

In alopecia areata patients, both lesional scalp punch biopsies and peripheral blood were collected. The CDR3 is 13 residues long. CDR1 and CDR2 from the germline V gene are SGHRS and YFSETQ. Comment on this clone: What it binds is not known.

Overall study findings and caveats: Elevated clonality characterized lesional scalp relative to normal scalp, particularly in alopecia totalis/universalis.

Extracted RNA was reverse transcribed into cDNA, the sequencing template. Method: immunoSEQ multiplex PCR; TCRdb's copy keeps in-frame clones and lacks some. There are more than 200,000 clones in the sample; 67% occur only once, and more than 0.95% lies in the top ten. The sequenced sample was CD4+ T cells sorted from blood, obtained at week 0. This sequence was found in a human donor with alopecia areata. The genes are TRBV5-1 and TRBJ2-5; D may be TRBD1 (5 bases). The closer fit of TRBJ2-7 to the DNA end suggests the J call may be wrong. The DNA of the CDR3 is TGCGCCAGCAGCTTGGAGGGGCGCTACGAGCAGTACTTC. Translation: CASSLEGRYEQYF.